The 3 T cell receptor beta chains below all came from one sample that was sequenced in a study of T cells in Graves' hyperthyroidism and ophthalmopathy. TCR beta CDR3 region amplification was performed from RNA transcripts. The HTBI set primed first-round TCR CDR3 RT-PCR. In TCRdb, the multiplex PCR reads were re-called with MiXCR into one record per CDR3 protein. The table records 300,000 to 450,000 distinct CDR3 sequences, about 14% of them present only once. The specimen was blood. The receptors come from a woman aged 25 to 39 with Graves' ophthalmopathy.

V and J are TRBV11-3 and TRBJ2-3; the match to TRBD2 covers 7 bases. V dropped 8 bases and J dropped 4; count of bases not matched to a gene: 9. This CDR3 has 14 residues. Germline V gene data show CDR1 as SGHNT and CDR2 as YENEEA. The CDR3 protein is CASRMTGGSDTQYF. CDR3 in DNA: TGTGCCAGCCGCATGACGGGGGGTTCAGATACGCAGTATTTT.

The table lists this clonotype with many counts. V is TRBV5-1 and J is TRBJ1-2, with unresolved D. CDR1 and CDR2 from the germline V gene are SGHRS and YFSETQ. V gave up 2 bases and J gave up 0 bases, with 14 bases separating them. This CDR3 region has 16 residues. The CDR3 loop is CASSLRAPTPNYGYTF. The CDR3, as DNA: TGCGCCAGCAGCTTAAGGGCCCCAACTCCTAACTATGGCTACACCTTC.

V and J are TRBV3-1 and TRBJ2-7; 7 positions agree with TRBD2. Germline V lookup: CDR1 LGHDT, CDR2 YNNKEL (reference sequence). Unmatched junction bases numbered 9, after V lost 1 base and J lost 3 bases. The length of the CDR3 is 16 residues. CDR3 region: CASSQGVSAGDYEQYF. The DNA of the CDR3 is TGTGCCAGCAGCCAAGGAGTGTCGGCGGGAGACTACGAGCAGTACTTC.